One sample yielded the 8 T cell receptor beta chains listed below, sequenced in a study of identical twins. One entry per CDR3 protein, called by TCRdb with MiXCR from the 5' RACE reads. Here the sample spans some 900,000 distinct CDR3 sequences, more than 9% being singletons. These same records also appear under a second study, on yellow fever vaccine responses in identical twins.

The sample consisted of PBMCs. These receptors all stem from a young woman in good health.

At least ten counts were recorded for this clonotype. The V gene is TRBV5-1, the J gene TRBJ1-1; 7 nucleotides match TRBD1. V lost 4 bases to trimming and J lost 4 bases; unmatched junction nucleotides: 1. The germline gives CDR1 SGHRS, CDR2 YFSETQ. The CDR3 has 12 residues. This chain's CDR3 is CASSRDSTEAFF. In DNA, the CDR3 is TGCGCCAGCAGCCGGGACAGCACTGAAGCTTTCTTT.

This clonotype was counted at least ten times. The chain is built from TRBV10-1 and TRBJ2-5; no reliable D call. Germline CDR1 WNHNN, CDR2 SYGVQD (reference sequence). The CDR3 loop spans 12 amino acids. V was shortened by 4 bases and J by 5 bases, with 8 bases between the two germline ends. CDR3 residues: CASSGGSETQYF. The CDR3 coding sequence is TGCGCCAGCAGTGGGGGATCGGAGACCCAGTACTTC.

This clonotype was seen only a few times. This chain uses TRBV27 with TRBJ2-1, with D possibly TRBD2 on 6 matching bases. CDR1 MNHEY and CDR2 SMNVEV come from the germline V gene (reference sequence). The CDR3 length is 14 residues. V was pared by 8 bases and J by 0 bases, with 11 bases between. CDR3 loop: CASRKAGSYNEQFF. The CDR3 DNA sequence: TGTGCCAGCCGAAAAGCGGGCTCCTACAATGAGCAGTTCTTC.

This clonotype has only a few counts. The chain carries TRBV20-1 and TRBJ2-3; D unclear. V lost 0 bases, J lost 4 bases, and 5 bases lay in between. The V gene's germline CDR1 is DFQATT and CDR2 SNEGSKA (reference sequence). There are 12 residues in the CDR3. The CDR3, as DNA: TGCAGTGCTAGAGATATGGCAGATACGCAGTATTTT. Amino acids: CSARDMADTQYF.

This clonotype was observed at least ten times. The rearrangement joins TRBV12-3 or TRBV12-4 to TRBJ2-3, with TRBD2 as a possible D gene (6 bases). Trimming shortened V by 4 bases and J by 0 bases, and 8 bases separated the two germline ends. The CDR3 length is 14 residues. CDR3 DNA sequence: TGTGCCAGCAGTTCCGGGGGAAGCACAGATACGCAGTATTTT. Protein sequence: CASSSGGSTDTQYF.

This sequence joins TRBV9 and TRBJ2-3; 7 bases map to TRBD1. V lost 1 base, J lost 3 bases, and 5 bases stayed unmatched. There are 15 residues in the CDR3. Per germline, CDR1 SGDLS and CDR2 YYNGEE. CDR3 nucleotide sequence: TGTGCCAGCAGCGTACGGGACAGTAGAACAGATACGCAGTATTTT. Protein sequence: CASSVRDSRTDTQYF. The full variable domain, with the rest looked up from reference TRBV9 and TRBJ2-3, is DSGVTQTPKHLITATGQRVTLRCSPRSGDLSVYWYQQSLDQGLQFLIQYYNGEERAKGNILERFSAQQFPDLHSELNLSSLELGDSALYFCASSVRDSRTDTQYFGPGTRLTVL.

This clonotype was recorded a few times. The gene calls are TRBV7-2 and TRBJ1-4; D possibly corresponds to TRBD1 (5 bases). Trimming took off 5 bases at V and 7 bases at J, with 17 bases between the two ends. CDR1 is SGHTA, CDR2 FQGNSA, per germline. This CDR3 has 15 amino acids. The CDR3 here is CASSRAGTGGEKLFF. The CDR3 bases are TGTGCCAGCAGCAGAGCCGGGACGGGAGGTGAAAAACTGTTTTTT. The whole variable domain, filled in from reference TRBV7-2 and TRBJ1-4, reads GAGVSQSPSNKVTEKGKDVELRCDPISGHTALYWYRQSLGQGLEFLIYFQGNSAPDKSGLPSDRFSAERTGGSVSTLTIQRTQQEDSAVYLCASSRAGTGGEKLFFGSGTQLSVL.

The chain is built from TRBV28 and TRBJ1-2; D call uncertain. V dropped 3 bases and J dropped 8 bases, with 19 bases sitting between them. From germline, CDR1 is MDHEN and CDR2 SYDVKM. CDR3 length: 15 residues. CDR3 amino acids: CASSFGPTVVSGYTF. The CDR3 DNA reads as TGTGCCAGCAGTTTCGGCCCGACGGTGGTATCGGGCTACACCTTC.